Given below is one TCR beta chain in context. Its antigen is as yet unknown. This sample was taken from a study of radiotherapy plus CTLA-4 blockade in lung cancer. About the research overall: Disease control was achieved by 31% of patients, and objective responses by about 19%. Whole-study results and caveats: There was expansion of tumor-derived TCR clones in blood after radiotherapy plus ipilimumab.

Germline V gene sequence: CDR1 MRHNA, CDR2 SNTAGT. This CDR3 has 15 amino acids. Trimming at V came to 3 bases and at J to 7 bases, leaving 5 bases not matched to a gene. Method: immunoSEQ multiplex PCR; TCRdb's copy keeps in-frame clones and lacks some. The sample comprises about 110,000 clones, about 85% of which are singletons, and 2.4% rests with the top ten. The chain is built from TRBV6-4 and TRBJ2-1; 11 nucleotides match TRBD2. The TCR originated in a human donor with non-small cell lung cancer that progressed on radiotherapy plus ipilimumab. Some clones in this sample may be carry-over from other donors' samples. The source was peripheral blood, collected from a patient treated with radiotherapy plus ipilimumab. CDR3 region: CASSEIAGGLNEQFF. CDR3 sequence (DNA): TGTGCCAGCAGTGAAATAGCGGGGGGGCTTAATGAGCAGTTCTTC.